This entry features one T cell receptor (beta chain) sequence. Its antigen is as yet unknown. This entry is derived from a study of chemoradiotherapy in HPV16-positive cancers. General study findings and limits: During treatment, candidate HPV-specific clones and E7-related motifs expanded in tumor. The functional HPV-specific definition rests on just a couple of HPV16-positive patients.

Here immunoSEQ multiplex PCR was the method, and the copy in TCRdb shows in-frame clones only, minus some. The data show roughly 2,600 clones, under 85% seen once. Germline V gene lookup returns CDR1 SGDLS and CDR2 YYNGEE. CDR3 size: 14 residues. The ends were cut back, 0 bases at V and 11 bases at J, with 17 bases in the middle. This TCR derives from a human donor with HPV-associated anogenital cancer. The sequences come from tumor tissue, collected from a patient who underwent chemoradiotherapy. The V and J genes are TRBV9 and TRBJ1-1; D is possibly TRBD1 (5 bases). The CDR3: CASSVAGGRSKAFF. CDR3 DNA sequence: TGTGCCAGCAGCGTAGCTGGGGGACGCTCAAAGGCTTTCTTT.